This T cell receptor (beta chain) was recorded in a study of Ad26.COV2.S vaccination and SARS-CoV-2 variants. For the study at large: In the study, Ad26.COV2.S was injected intramuscularly once, or twice 56 days apart.

The table came from immunoSEQ multiplex PCR; TCRdb's copy has only in-frame clones and leaves some out. The sample has a few hundred thousand clones, roughly 90% seen once. Notes on the study in general: Breadth and depth estimates from TCRs may understate total T cell responses. Spike-specific TCR breadth was greater after Ad26.COV2.S than placebo.

Noted treatment: around 19 received Ad26.COV2.S at low or high dose, single or two shots; roughly five received placebo; per-sample allocation not given. Samples came from day 63 after the first vaccine or placebo injection. This adult donor, from Boston, was 18-55 years old. In regard to this clone: Its antigen is currently unknown.

This specimen was peripheral blood, taken in a trial of Ad26.COV2.S vaccine versus placebo. The receptor was isolated from a person aged 18-65 years who received the Ad26.COV2.S COVID-19 vaccine or a placebo.

The DNA of the CDR3 is TGTGCCAGCAGTAACCGTCGTCCGACCGTCTCCTACGAGCAGTACTTC. Translation gives CASSNRRPTVSYEQYF. The V and J genes are TRBV6-6 and TRBJ2-7; no firm D call. V was cut by 5 bases and J by 0 bases, with 17 bases left in between. The CDR3 has 16 residues. Germline loops: CDR1 MNHNY, CDR2 SVGAGI (reference sequence).